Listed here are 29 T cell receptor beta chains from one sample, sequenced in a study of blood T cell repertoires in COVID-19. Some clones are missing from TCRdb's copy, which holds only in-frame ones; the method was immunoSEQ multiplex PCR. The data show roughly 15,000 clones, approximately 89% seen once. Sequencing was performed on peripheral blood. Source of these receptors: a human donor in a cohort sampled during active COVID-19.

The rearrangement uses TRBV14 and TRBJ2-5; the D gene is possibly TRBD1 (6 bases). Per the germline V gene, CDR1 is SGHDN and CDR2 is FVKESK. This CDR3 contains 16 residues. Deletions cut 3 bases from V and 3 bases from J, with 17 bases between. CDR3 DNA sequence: TGTGCCAGCAGCCAGGGTAACCTTCAGGGGAAAGAGACCCAGTACTTC. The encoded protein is CASSQGNLQGKETQYF.

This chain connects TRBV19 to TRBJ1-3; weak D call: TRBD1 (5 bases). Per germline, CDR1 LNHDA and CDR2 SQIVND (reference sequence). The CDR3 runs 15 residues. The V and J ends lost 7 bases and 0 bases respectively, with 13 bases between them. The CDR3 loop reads CASTVQAISGNTIYF. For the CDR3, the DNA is TGTGCCAGTACCGTACAGGCAATCTCTGGAAACACCATATATTTT.

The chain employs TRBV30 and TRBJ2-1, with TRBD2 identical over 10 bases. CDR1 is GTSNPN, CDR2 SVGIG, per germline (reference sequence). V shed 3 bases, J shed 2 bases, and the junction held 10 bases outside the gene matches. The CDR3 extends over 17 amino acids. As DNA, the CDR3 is TGTGCCTGGAGCCCCCCCCCTAGCGGGAGTCCCTACAATGAGCAGTTCTTC. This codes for CAWSPPPSGSPYNEQFF.

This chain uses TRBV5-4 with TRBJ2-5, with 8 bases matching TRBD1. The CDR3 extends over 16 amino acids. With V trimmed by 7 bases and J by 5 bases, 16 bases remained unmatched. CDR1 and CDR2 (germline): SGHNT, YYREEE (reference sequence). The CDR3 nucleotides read TGTGCCAGCGCACTGGGCGGGTCTACAGGGGGGGAGACCCAGTACTTC. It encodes CASALGGSTGGETQYF.

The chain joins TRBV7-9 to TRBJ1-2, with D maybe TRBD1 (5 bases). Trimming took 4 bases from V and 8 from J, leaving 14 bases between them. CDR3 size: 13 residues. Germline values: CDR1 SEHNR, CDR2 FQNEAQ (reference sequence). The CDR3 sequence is CASSSTGGIGYTF. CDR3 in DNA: TGTGCCAGCAGCTCCACGGGGGGGATAGGCTACACCTTC. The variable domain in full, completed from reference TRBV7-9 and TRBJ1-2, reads DTGVSQNPRHKITKRGQNVTFRCDPISEHNRLYWYRQTLGQGPEFLTYFQNEAQLEKSRLLSDRFSAERPKGSFSTLEIQRTEQGDSAMYLCASSSTGGIGYTFGSGTRLTVV.

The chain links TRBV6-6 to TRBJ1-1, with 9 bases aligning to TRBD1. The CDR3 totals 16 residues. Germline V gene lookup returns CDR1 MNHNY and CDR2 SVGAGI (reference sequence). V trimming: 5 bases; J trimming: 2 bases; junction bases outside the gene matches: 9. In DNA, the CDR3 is TGTGCCAGCAGTACATCGAAGGGACAGGGAAACACTGAAGCTTTCTTT. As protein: CASSTSKGQGNTEAFF.

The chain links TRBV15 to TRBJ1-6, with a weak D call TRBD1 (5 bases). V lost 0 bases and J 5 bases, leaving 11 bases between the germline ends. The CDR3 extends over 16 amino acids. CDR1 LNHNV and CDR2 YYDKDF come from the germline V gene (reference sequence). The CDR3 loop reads CATSRDLGGNNSPLHF. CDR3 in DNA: TGTGCCACCAGCAGAGATCTTGGGGGGAATAATTCACCCCTCCACTTT.

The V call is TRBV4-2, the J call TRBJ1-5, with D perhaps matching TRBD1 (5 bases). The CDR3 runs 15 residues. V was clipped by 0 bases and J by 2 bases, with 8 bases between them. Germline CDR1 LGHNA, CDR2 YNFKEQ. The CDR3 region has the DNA TGTGCCAGCAGCCAAGATCCCAGGGGCAATCAGCCCCAGCATTTT. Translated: CASSQDPRGNQPQHF.

The CDR3 here is CASSLRTHNTGELFF. The DNA for the CDR3 is TGTGCCAGCAGCTTAAGAACTCATAACACCGGGGAGCTGTTTTTT. V is TRBV7-2 and J is TRBJ2-2, with D hard to call. Trimming removed 2 bases at V and 2 bases at J, with 9 bases between. Germline CDR1 and CDR2: SGHTA and FQGNSA. The CDR3 has 15 amino acids.

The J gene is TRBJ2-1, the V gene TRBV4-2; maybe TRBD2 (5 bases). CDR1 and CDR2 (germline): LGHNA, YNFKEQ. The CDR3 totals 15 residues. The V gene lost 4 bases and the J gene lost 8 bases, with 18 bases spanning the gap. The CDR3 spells CASSRVELASDEQFF. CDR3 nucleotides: TGTGCCAGCAGCCGAGTTGAGCTAGCCTCCGATGAGCAGTTCTTC.

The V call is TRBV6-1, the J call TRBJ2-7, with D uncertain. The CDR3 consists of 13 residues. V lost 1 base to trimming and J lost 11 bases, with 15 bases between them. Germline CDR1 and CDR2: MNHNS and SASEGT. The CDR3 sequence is CASSEVLSAQEYF. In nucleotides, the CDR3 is TGTGCCAGCAGTGAAGTGCTATCCGCTCAAGAGTACTTC.

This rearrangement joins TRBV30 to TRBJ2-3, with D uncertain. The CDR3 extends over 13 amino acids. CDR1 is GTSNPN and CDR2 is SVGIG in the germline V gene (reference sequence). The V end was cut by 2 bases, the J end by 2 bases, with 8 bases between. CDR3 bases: TGTGCCTGGAGTACAGAACACACAGATACGCAGTATTTT. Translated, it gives CAWSTEHTDTQYF. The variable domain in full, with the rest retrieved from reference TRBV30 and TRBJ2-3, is SQTIHQWPATLVQPVGSPLSLECTVEGTSNPNLYWYRQAAGRGLQLLFYSVGIGQISSEVPQNLSASRPQDRQFILSSKKLLLSDSGFYLCAWSTEHTDTQYFGPGTRLTVL.

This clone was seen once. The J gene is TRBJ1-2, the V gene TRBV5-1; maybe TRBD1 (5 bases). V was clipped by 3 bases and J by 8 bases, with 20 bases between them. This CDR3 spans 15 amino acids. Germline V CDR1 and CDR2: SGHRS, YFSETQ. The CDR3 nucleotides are TGCGCCAGCAGCTGGTCAGGGATCGCCTCGGGCGGCTACACCTTC. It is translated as CASSWSGIASGGYTF. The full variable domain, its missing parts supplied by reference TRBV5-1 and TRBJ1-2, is KAGVTQTPRYLIKTRGQQVTLSCSPISGHRSVSWYQQTPGQGLQFLFEYFSETQRNKGNFPGRFSGRQFSNSRSEMNVSTLELGDSALYLCASSWSGIASGGYTFGSGTRLTVV.

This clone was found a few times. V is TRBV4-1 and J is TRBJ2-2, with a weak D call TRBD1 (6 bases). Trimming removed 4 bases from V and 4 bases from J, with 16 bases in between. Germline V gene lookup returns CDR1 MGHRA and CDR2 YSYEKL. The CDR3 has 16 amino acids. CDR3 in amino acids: CASSRGTQGFTGELFF. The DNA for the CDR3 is TGCGCCAGCAGCCGAGGGACCCAGGGGTTCACCGGGGAGCTGTTTTTT.

DNA of the CDR3: TGTGCCAGCAGCCCATCATCCGGGACACCTTATGGCTACACCTTC. Protein product: CASSPSSGTPYGYTF. The rearrangement uses TRBV7-3 and TRBJ1-2, with D possibly TRBD1 on 6 matching bases. V lost 5 bases and J 5 bases, leaving 18 bases between the germline ends. This CDR3 comprises 15 residues. CDR1 is SGHTA, CDR2 FQGTGA, per germline.

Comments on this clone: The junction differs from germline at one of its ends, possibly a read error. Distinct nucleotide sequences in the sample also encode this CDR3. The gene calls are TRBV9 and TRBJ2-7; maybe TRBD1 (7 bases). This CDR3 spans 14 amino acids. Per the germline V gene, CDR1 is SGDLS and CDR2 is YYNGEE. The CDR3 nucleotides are TGCGCCAGCAGCGTCGCATACAGGGGAGGCGAGCAGTACTTC. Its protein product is CASSVAYRGGEQYF.

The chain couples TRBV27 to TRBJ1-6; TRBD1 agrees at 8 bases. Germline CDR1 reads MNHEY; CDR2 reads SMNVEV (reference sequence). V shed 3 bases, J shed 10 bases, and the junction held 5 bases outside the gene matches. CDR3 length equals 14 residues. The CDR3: CASSLDRVGSPLHF. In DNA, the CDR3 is TGTGCCAGCAGTTTGGACAGGGTTGGCTCACCCCTCCACTTT.

CDR3 loop: CASLSGSNTGELFF. Here the CDR3 DNA reads TGCGCCAGCCTCTCCGGGTCGAACACCGGGGAGCTGTTTTTT. The chain joins TRBV5-1 to TRBJ2-2; D unresolved. Looked up from germline, CDR1 is SGHRS and CDR2 is YFSETQ. This CDR3 has 14 amino acids. Between the trimmed V and J ends, which lost 7 bases and 0 bases, there was a span of 10 bases.

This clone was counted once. This chain's CDR3 is CASSQAGQVFSEQYF. CDR3 bases: TGTGCCAGCAGCCAAGCGGGACAGGTATTCTCCGAGCAGTACTTC. The chain uses TRBV3-1 (or the pseudogene TRBV3-2) and TRBJ2-7; 8 positions match TRBD1. After removal of 1 base from V and 6 bases from J, the junction contained 8 bases not matched to a gene. The CDR3 runs 15 residues. Germline CDR1 and CDR2: LGHDT and YNNKEL (reference sequence).

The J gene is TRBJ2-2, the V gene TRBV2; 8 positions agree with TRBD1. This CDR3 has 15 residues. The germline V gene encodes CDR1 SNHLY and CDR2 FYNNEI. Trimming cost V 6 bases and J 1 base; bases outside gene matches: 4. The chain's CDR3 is CASRPGGRNTGELFF. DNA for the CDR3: TGTGCCAGCAGACCAGGGGGCCGGAACACCGGGGAGCTGTTTTTT.

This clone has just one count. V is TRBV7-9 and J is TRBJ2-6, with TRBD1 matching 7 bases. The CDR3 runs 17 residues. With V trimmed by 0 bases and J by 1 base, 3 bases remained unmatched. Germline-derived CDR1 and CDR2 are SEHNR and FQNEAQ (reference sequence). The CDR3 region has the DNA TGTGCCAGCAGCTTAGCAGGGGGCGCTTCTGGGGCCAACGTCCTGACTTTC. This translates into CASSLAGGASGANVLTF.

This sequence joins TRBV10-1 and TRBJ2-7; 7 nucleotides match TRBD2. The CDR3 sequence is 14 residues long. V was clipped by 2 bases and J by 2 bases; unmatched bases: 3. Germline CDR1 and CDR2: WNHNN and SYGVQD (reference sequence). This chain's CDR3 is CASSEGLGPYEQYF. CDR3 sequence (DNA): TGCGCCAGCAGTGAGGGACTAGGACCCTACGAGCAGTACTTC.

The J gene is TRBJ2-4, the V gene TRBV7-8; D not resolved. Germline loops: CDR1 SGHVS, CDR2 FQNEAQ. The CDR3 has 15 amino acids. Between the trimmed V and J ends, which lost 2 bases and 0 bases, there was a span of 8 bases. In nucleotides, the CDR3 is TGTGCCAGCAGCTTATCCAGACTAGCCAAAAACATTCAGTACTTC. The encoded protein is CASSLSRLAKNIQYF.

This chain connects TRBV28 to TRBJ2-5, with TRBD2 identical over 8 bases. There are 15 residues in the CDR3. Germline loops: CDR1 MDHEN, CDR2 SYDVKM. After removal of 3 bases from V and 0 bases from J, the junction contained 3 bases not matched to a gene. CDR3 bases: TGTGCCAGCAGTTTCCCGGGAGGGCACCAAGAGACCCAGTACTTC. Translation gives CASSFPGGHQETQYF.

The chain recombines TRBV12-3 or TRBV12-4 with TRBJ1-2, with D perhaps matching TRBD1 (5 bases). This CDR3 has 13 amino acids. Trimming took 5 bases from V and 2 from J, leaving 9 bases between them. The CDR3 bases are TGTGCCAGCAGTCCCCAGGGAAACTATGGCTACACCTTC. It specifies CASSPQGNYGYTF.

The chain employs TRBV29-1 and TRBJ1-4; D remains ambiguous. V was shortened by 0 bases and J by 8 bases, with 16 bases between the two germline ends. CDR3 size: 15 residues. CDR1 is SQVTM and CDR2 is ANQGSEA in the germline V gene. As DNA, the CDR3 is TGCAGCGTTGAAGATAATGCGCCCCGCGGGGAAAAACTGTTTTTT. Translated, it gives CSVEDNAPRGEKLFF. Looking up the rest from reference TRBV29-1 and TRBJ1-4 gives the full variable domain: SAVISQKPSRDICQRGTSLTIQCQVDSQVTMMFWYRQQPGQSLTLIATANQGSEATYESGFVIDKFPISRPNLTFSTLTVSNMSPEDSSIYLCSVEDNAPRGEKLFFGSGTQLSVL.

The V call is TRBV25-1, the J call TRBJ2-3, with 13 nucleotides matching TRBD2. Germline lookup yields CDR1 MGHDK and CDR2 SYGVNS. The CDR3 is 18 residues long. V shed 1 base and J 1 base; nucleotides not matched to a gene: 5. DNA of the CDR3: TGTGCCAGCAGTGAATCTGCGGGACTAGCGGGACGCACAGATACGCAGTATTTT. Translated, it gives CASSESAGLAGRTDTQYF.

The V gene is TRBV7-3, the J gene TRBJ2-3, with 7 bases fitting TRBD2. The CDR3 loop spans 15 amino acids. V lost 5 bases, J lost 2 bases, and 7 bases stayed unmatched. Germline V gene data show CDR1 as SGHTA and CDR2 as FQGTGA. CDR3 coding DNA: TGTGCCAGCAGCGCTTCGGGACTATCCACAGATACGCAGTATTTT. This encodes CASSASGLSTDTQYF.

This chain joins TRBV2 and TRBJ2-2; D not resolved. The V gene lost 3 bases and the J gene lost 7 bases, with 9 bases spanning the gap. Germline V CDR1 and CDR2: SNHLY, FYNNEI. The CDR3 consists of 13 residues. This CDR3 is CASSEEQIGELFF. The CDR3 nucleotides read TGTGCCAGCAGTGAGGAACAGATCGGGGAGCTGTTTTTT.